Given below is one TCR beta chain in context. Both previously described methods and listed TCR primers were employed to make bulk TCR libraries. TCRdb passed the PCR reads through MiXCR, listing each CDR3 protein once. The sample has around 460,000 distinct CDR3 sequences, roughly a fifth seen once. These data are taken from a study of molecular identifiers for immune sequencing clone quantification. Trimming cost V 4 bases and J 7 bases, with 13 bases left between them. The CDR3 has 14 amino acids. Naive CD8 T cells were FACS-sorted by CD8+CD4-CCR7+CD45RA+ markers. V is TRBV12-3 or TRBV12-4 and J is TRBJ1-4, with D perhaps TRBD1 (5 bases). The sample taken for sequencing was naive CD8+ T cells from blood, with Jurkat cell RNA spiked in. Subset noted: FACS-sorted CD8+CD4-CCR7+CD45RA+ naive T cells. This receptor was identified in a human donor in good health. Some libraries in this study had Jurkat cell RNA spiked in. CDR3 amino acids: CASSSAGPGEKLFF. CDR3 coding DNA: TGTGCCAGCAGTTCGGCAGGGCCCGGTGAAAAACTGTTTTTT.